The rows below give T cell receptor beta chains drawn from one sample of a study of T-cell memory formation after mild COVID-19. TCRdb processed the 5' RACE reads anew with MiXCR; each CDR3 protein has one entry. The sample holds 150,000 to 200,000 distinct CDR3 sequences, roughly a fifth seen once. The sample was PBMCs or a T cell subset sorted from them (not recorded which). The receptors stem from an adult woman who had mild COVID-19 (a few samples of this study predate the infection). Cell type and time point are not known. The CDR3 runs from the conserved cysteine through the conserved F or W. D genes are given only for firm matches. The size entry is marked missing in some rows and otherwise reads once, few, many or a size class.

>TRBJ2-1|-|TRBD2|14|TRBV7-9
TGTGCCAGCAGCTACAGCGGGGCTTACAATGAGCAGTTCTTC
CASSYSGAYNEQFF
>TRBJ1-1|few|TRBD1|13|TRBV24-1
TGTGCCACCAGACAGGGGATGGGGGGTGAAGCTTTCTTT
CATRQGMGGEAFF
>TRBJ2-5|few|-|16|TRBV4-3
TGCGCCAGCAGCCAAGGTCTCTGGGGCCCGGCGGAGACCCAGTACTTC
CASSQGLWGPAETQYF
>TRBJ2-5|-|TRBD2|12|TRBV29-1
TGCAGCGTTGATAGCGGGAAAGAGACCCAGTACTTC
CSVDSGKETQYF
>TRBJ2-7|few|TRBD2|15|TRBV5-1
TGCGCCAGCAGCTTGGAAGCACTAGCGGGGGACGAGCAGTACTTC
CASSLEALAGDEQYF
>TRBJ2-1|few|TRBD2|15|TRBV24-1
TGTGCCACCAGTGATTTTACTAGCGGAGACAATGAGCAGTTCTTC
CATSDFTSGDNEQFF
>TRBJ2-7|-|TRBD1|15|TRBV9
TGTGCCAGCAGCGTAGGACAGGGGGAACCCTACGAGCAGTACTTC
CASSVGQGEPYEQYF
>TRBJ2-1|few|-|14|TRBV12-3/TRBV12-4
TGTGCCAGCAGTTTTTCTCGGGAGCTCGATGAGCAGTTCTTC
CASSFSRELDEQFF
>TRBJ1-2|few|TRBD1|18|TRBV14
TGTGCCAGCAGCCAAGATGAGACAGGGCCGCTCCCCAACTATGGCTACACCTTC
CASSQDETGPLPNYGYTF
>TRBJ1-1|-|TRBD1|15|TRBV11-3
TGTGCCAGCAGCTTAGATTGGGACAGCGGGACTGAAGCTTTCTTT
CASSLDWDSGTEAFF
>TRBJ2-1|many|-|14|TRBV5-1
TGCGCCAGCAGTACTGCCTGGGCAGACGTGGAGCAGTTCTTC
CASSTAWADVEQFF
>TRBJ2-7|few|-|14|TRBV27
TGTGCCAGCAGTTTAGACTATCCAAGCTACGAGCAGTACTTC
CASSLDYPSYEQYF